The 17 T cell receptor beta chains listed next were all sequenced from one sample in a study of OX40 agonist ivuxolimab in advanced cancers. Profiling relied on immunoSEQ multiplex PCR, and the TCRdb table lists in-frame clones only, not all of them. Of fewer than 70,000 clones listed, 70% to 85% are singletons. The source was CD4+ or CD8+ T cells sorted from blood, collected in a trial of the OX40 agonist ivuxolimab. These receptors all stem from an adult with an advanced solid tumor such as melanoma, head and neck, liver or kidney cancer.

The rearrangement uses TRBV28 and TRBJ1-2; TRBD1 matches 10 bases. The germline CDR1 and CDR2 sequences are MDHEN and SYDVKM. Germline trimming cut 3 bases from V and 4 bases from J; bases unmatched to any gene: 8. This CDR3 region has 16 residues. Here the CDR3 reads CASSFPGTGDVYGYTF. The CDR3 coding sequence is TGTGCCAGCAGTTTCCCCGGGACAGGGGATGTCTATGGCTACACCTTC.

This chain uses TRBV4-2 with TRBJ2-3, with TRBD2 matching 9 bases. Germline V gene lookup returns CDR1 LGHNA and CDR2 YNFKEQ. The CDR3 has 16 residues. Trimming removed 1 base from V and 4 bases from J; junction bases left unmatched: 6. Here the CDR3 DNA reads TGTGCCAGCAGCCAAGTGGCGGGAGGGCCGGCAGATACGCAGTATTTT. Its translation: CASSQVAGGPADTQYF.

This chain's CDR3 is CASSGLAGGPNEQFF. The DNA of the CDR3 is TGTGCCAGCAGTGGCCTAGCGGGAGGGCCAAATGAGCAGTTCTTC. The chain carries TRBV2 and TRBJ2-1; 12 nucleotides agree with TRBD2. The V gene end was trimmed by 4 bases and the J gene end by 7 bases; junction bases not matched to a gene: 5. The CDR3 has 15 amino acids. Germline CDR1 reads SNHLY; CDR2 reads FYNNEI. Drawing the rest from reference TRBV2 and TRBJ2-1, the complete variable domain is EPEVTQTPSHQVTQMGQEVILRCVPISNHLYFYWYRQILGQKVEFLVSFYNNEISEKSEIFDDQFSVERPDGSNFTLKIRSTKLEDSAMYFCASSGLAGGPNEQFFGPGTRLTVL.

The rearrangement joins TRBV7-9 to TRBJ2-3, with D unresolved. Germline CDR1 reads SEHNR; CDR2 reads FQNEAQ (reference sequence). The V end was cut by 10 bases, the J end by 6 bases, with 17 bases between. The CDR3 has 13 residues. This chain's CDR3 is CATQTSGTDTQYF. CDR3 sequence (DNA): TGTGCCACCCAAACTTCGGGTACGGATACGCAGTATTTT.

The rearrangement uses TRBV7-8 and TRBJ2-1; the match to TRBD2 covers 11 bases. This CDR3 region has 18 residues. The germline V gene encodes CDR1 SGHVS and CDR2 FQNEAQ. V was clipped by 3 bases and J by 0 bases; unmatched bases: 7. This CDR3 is CASSFPSGRISSYNEQFF. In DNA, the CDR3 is TGTGCCAGCAGCTTTCCTAGCGGGAGGATAAGCTCCTACAATGAGCAGTTCTTC.

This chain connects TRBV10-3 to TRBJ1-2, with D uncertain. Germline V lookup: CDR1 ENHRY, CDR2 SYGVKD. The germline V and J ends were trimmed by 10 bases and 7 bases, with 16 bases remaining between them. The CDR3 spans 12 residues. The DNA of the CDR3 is TGTGCCAGCAAAACAGTGTTTGGTGGCTACACCTTC. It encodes CASKTVFGGYTF.

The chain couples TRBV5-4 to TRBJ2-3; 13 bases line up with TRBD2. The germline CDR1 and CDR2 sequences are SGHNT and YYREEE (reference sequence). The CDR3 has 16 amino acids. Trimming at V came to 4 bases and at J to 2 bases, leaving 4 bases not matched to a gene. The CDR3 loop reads CASSQGTSGNTDTQYF. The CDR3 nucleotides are TGTGCCAGCAGCCAAGGGACTAGCGGGAACACAGATACGCAGTATTTT.

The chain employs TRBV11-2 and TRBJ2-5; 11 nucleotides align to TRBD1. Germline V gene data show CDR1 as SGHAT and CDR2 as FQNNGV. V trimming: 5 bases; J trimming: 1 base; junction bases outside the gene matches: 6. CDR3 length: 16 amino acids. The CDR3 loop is CASSRPGQGVQETQYF. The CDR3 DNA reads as TGTGCCAGCAGCCGTCCGGGACAGGGGGTCCAAGAGACCCAGTACTTC.

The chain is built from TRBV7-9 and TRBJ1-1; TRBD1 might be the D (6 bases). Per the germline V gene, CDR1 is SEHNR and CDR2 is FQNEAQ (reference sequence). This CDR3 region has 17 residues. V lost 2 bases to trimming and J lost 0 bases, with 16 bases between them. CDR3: CASSLRGGGQMNTEAFF. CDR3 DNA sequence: TGTGCCAGCAGCTTAAGGGGAGGAGGACAGATGAACACTGAAGCTTTCTTT.

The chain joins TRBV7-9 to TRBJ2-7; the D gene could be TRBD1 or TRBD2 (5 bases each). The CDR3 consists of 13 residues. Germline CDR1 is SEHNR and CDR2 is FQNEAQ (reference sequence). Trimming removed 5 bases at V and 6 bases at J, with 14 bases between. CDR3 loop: CASSALQGREQYF. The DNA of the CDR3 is TGTGCCAGCAGCGCTCTGCAGGGACGCGAGCAGTACTTC.

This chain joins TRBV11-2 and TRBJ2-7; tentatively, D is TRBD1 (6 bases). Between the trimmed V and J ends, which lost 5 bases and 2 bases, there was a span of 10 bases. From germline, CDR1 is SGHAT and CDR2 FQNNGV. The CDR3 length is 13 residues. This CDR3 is CASSPDRAYEQYF. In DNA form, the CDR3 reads TGTGCCAGCAGCCCGGACAGAGCCTACGAGCAGTACTTC.

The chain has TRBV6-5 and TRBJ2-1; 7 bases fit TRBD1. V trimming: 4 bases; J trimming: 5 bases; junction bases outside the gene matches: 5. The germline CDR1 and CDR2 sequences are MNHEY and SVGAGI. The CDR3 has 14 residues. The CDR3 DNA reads TGTGCCAGCAGTTCACAGGGGATCAACAATGAGCAGTTCTTC. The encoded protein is CASSSQGINNEQFF.

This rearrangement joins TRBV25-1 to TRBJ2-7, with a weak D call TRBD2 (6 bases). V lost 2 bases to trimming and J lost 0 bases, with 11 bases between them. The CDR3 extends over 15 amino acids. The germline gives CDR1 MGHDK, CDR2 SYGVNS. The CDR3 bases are TGTGCCAGCAGTGAACGCGGGGATAGCTCCTACGAGCAGTACTTC. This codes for CASSERGDSSYEQYF.

The CDR3 nucleotides are TGTGCCAGCAGTTCCTCCCGGGGCCGGGGAAACACCATATATTTT. Amino acids: CASSSSRGRGNTIYF. This rearrangement joins TRBV6-5 to TRBJ1-3; TRBD1 is a possible D gene (5 bases). The CDR3 runs 15 residues. The V end lost 4 bases, the J end lost 4 bases, and 14 bases lay between the germline ends. The V gene's germline CDR1 is MNHEY and CDR2 SVGAGI.

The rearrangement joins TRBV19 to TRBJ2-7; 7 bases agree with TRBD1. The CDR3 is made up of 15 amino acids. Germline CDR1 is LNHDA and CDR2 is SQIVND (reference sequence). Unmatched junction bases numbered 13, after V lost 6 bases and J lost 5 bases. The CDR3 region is CASSARTGLRDEQYF. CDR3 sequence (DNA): TGTGCCAGTAGCGCCAGGACAGGCCTTCGAGACGAGCAGTACTTC.

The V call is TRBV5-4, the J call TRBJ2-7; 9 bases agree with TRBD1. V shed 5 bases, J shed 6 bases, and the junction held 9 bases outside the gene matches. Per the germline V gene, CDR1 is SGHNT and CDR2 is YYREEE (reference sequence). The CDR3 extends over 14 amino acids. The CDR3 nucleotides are TGTGCCAGCAGTCCGGGACAGGGAAGCGGCGAGCAGTACTTC. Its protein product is CASSPGQGSGEQYF.

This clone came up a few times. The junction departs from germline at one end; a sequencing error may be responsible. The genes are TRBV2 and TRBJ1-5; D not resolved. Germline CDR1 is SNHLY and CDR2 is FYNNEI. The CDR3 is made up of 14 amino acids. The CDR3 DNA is TGTGCCAGCAGGGAAGAGCTTGGGAATCAGCCCCAGCATTTT. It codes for CASREELGNQPQHF.